This T cell receptor beta chain came from a study of blood T cell repertoires in COVID-19. Overall study context: The United States, Italy and Spain supplied acute and convalescent COVID-19 samples. PBMCs, B-cell-depleted T cells, or T cells were the source of the cDNA or gDNA that made up the material.

Sequencing used immunoSEQ multiplex PCR; TCRdb keeps in-frame clones, though not all of them. Among over 100,000 clones listed, nearly 90% were seen once. The CDR3 is 16 amino acids. The germline CDR1 and CDR2 sequences are SGHTS and YDEGEE. V lost 0 bases and J 5 bases, leaving 17 bases between the germline ends. The source of this sequence is a man between 45 and 60 years old with active COVID-19. The gene calls are TRBV5-8 and TRBJ2-5, with D possibly being TRBD2 (5 bases). The sample taken for sequencing was peripheral blood. As DNA, the CDR3 is TGTGCCAGCAGCTTGGGCCGGCCGAAAGGCGGGGAGACCCAGTACTTC. It yields the protein CASSLGRPKGGETQYF.